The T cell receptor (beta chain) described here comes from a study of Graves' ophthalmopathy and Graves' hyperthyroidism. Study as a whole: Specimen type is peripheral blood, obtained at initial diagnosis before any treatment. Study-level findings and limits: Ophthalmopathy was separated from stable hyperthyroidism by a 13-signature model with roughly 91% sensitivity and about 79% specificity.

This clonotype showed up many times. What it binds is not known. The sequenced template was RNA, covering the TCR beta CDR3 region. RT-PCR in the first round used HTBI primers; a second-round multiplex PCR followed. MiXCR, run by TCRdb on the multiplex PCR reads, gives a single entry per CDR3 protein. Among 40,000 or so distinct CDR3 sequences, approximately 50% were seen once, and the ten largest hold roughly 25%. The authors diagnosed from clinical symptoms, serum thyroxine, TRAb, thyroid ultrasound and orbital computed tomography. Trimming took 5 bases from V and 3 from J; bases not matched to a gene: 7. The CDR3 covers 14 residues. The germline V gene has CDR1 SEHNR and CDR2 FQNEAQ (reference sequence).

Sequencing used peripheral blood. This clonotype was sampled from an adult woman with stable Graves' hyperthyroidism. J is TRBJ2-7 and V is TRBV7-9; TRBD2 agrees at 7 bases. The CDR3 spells CASSPSGAYYEQYF. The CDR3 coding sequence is TGTGCCAGCAGCCCTAGCGGCGCCTACTACGAGCAGTACTTC.